This is a list of T cell receptor beta chains from one sample in a study of radiation and T cells in renal cell carcinoma. The repertoire was sequenced with immunoSEQ multiplex PCR; TCRdb's copy has only in-frame clones and lacks some. The sample shows fewer than 150,000 clones, approximately 90% of them seen only once. The sequencing here drew on blood, taken from a patient whose treatment included radiotherapy and nephrectomy. The receptors stem from a woman in her 70s with renal cell carcinoma. The CDR3 runs from the conserved cysteine through the conserved F or W. A D gene is named only where the DNA matches it firmly. Expanded clones get a size class; other rows say once, few or many, or leave the size out.

J | length | D | V | size | CDR3 | DNA
TRBJ1-2 | 17 | - | TRBV21-1 | - | CASRGERGQGKNYGYTF | TGTGCCAGCAGAGGCGAGAGGGGACAGGGGAAAAACTATGGCTACACCTTC
TRBJ2-5 | 14 | - | TRBV5-1 | - | CASSLVATQETQYF | TGCGCCAGCAGCTTGGTTGCGACTCAAGAGACCCAGTACTTC
TRBJ2-7 | 15 | - | TRBV11-3 | once | CASSLTRVNSYEQYF | TGTGCCAGCAGCTTAACCAGAGTAAACTCCTACGAGCAGTACTTC
TRBJ2-2 | 15 | - | TRBV9 | few | CASSVAGARAGELFF | TGTGCCAGCAGCGTAGCGGGCGCAAGGGCCGGGGAGCTGTTTTTT
TRBJ1-2 | 15 | - | TRBV28 | - | CASSPPGEHFYGYTF | TGTGCCAGCAGTCCCCCCGGGGAACATTTCTATGGCTACACCTTC
TRBJ1-5 | 14 | TRBD1 | TRBV5-6 | - | CASSFRTGRQPQHF | TGTGCCAGCAGCTTTAGGACAGGGAGGCAGCCCCAGCATTTT
TRBJ2-2 | 16 | TRBD1 | TRBV9 | - | CASSPTDRGSTGELFF | TGTGCCAGCAGCCCCACCGACAGGGGGAGTACCGGGGAGCTGTTTTTT
TRBJ2-7 | 14 | TRBD1 | TRBV2 | - | CASSASGQGYEQYF | TGTGCCAGCAGTGCTTCGGGACAGGGCTACGAGCAGTACTTC
TRBJ2-3 | 15 | - | TRBV27 | - | CASSLSWRGTDTQYF | TGTGCCAGCAGTTTATCGTGGCGGGGCACAGATACGCAGTATTTT
TRBJ2-2 | 15 | TRBD2 | TRBV5-1 | - | CASSPRLAGTGELFF | TGCGCCAGCAGCCCGCGACTAGCGGGCACCGGGGAGCTGTTTTTT
TRBJ2-2 | 15 | - | TRBV5-4 | - | CASSLGGMNTGELFF | TGTGCCAGCAGCTTGGGGGGGATGAACACCGGGGAGCTGTTTTTT
TRBJ1-6 | 14 | - | TRBV7-9 | - | CASSPGLRNSPLHF | TGTGCCAGCAGCCCAGGGCTTCGGAATTCACCCCTCCACTTT
TRBJ2-7 | 15 | - | TRBV28 | - | CASSLGARSSYEQYF | TGTGCCAGCAGTTTAGGGGCCAGGAGCTCCTACGAGCAGTACTTC
TRBJ2-2 | 15 | - | TRBV19 | - | CASSIVVGATGELFF | TGTGCCAGTAGTATAGTGGTCGGGGCCACCGGGGAGCTGTTTTTT
TRBJ2-3 | 14 | - | TRBV7-6 | - | CASSLGTGSDTQYF | TGTGCCAGCAGCTTAGGGACTGGCTCAGATACGCAGTATTTT
TRBJ2-3 | 13 | - | TRBV30 | - | CAWGQFSTDTQYF | TGTGCCTGGGGACAATTTAGCACAGATACGCAGTATTTT
TRBJ1-1 | 15 | TRBD1 | TRBV28 | - | CASSIRQGVGTEAFF | TGTGCCAGCAGTATACGACAGGGGGTGGGTACTGAAGCTTTCTTT
TRBJ2-7 | 16 | TRBD1 | TRBV4-1 | - | CASSTNEDRGYYEQYF | TGCGCCAGCAGCACGAATGAGGACAGGGGATACTACGAGCAGTACTTC
TRBJ2-7 | 13 | - | TRBV5-1 | - | CASSRTANYEQYF | TGCGCCAGCAGCAGGACAGCCAACTACGAGCAGTACTTC
TRBJ1-1 | 11 | - | TRBV6-5 | few | CASIGHTEAFF | TGTGCCAGCATCGGTCACACTGAAGCTTTCTTT
TRBJ1-1 | 14 | TRBD1 | TRBV4-2 | - | CASSLYRGGTEAFF | TGTGCCAGCAGCCTATACAGGGGTGGCACTGAAGCTTTCTTT
TRBJ2-7 | 14 | - | TRBV27 | - | CASSGRRSSYEQYF | TGTGCCAGCAGTGGACGTAGAAGCTCCTACGAGCAGTACTTC
TRBJ1-5 | 15 | - | TRBV30 | - | CAWSVLGAGREPQHF | TGTGCCTGGAGTGTACTGGGGGCAGGGAGAGAGCCCCAGCATTTT
TRBJ2-7 | 13 | - | TRBV19 | once | CASSIILEYEQYF | TGTGCCAGTAGTATTATCTTGGAGTACGAGCAGTACTTC
TRBJ2-2 | 18 | - | TRBV5-1 | - | CASSLMVGAWVNTGELFF | TGCGCCAGCAGCTTGATGGTAGGGGCCTGGGTGAACACCGGGGAGCTGTTTTTT